The 27 T cell receptor beta chains given below trace back to one sample, sequenced in a study of cytomegalovirus exposure and HLA in healthy donors. 13 Jbeta primers and 60 Vbeta primers were used for the PCR. Produced via immunoSEQ multiplex PCR; TCRdb's table is partial and in-frame only. Here the sample table reports tens of thousands of clones. The sample comprised PBMCs. The receptors shown here come from a woman between 35 and 50 years old in good health and CMV-seropositive.

The chain uses TRBV4-2 and TRBJ1-3; the D is unclear. The CDR3 is 15 residues long. V lost 4 bases and J 0 bases, leaving 10 bases between the germline ends. Germline lookup yields CDR1 LGHNA and CDR2 YNFKEQ. This CDR3 reads CASSLGAGSGNTIYF. The CDR3 DNA is TGTGCCAGCAGCCTCGGCGCGGGCTCTGGAAACACCATATATTTT.

The rearrangement joins TRBV27 to TRBJ2-5; D unclear. Germline V lookup: CDR1 MNHEY, CDR2 SMNVEV (reference sequence). The CDR3 runs 11 residues. Trimming left V 10 bases short and J 9 bases short, with 15 bases between. CDR3 in DNA: TGTGCCACCTCCGCCCAGTCGCCCCAGTACTTC. Translation gives CATSAQSPQYF.

The chain uses TRBV9 and TRBJ1-2; a possible D gene is TRBD1 (5 bases). In germline, CDR1 is SGDLS, CDR2 YYNGEE. The CDR3 has 16 amino acids. Deletions cut 0 bases from V and 2 bases from J, with 14 bases between. The CDR3 protein is CASSVVSSGANYGYTF. The CDR3, as DNA: TGTGCCAGCAGCGTAGTAAGTAGTGGGGCGAACTATGGCTACACCTTC.

The chain has TRBV6-5 and TRBJ2-5, with D hard to call. The J call could be wrong; TRBJ2-7 is a better fit for the DNA end. The CDR3 loop spans 14 amino acids. The germline V gene has CDR1 MNHEY and CDR2 SVGAGI. CDR3 nucleotides: TGTGCCAGCAGTTACGCGCAAAGCTCCTACGAGCAGTACTTC. It translates to CASSYAQSSYEQYF.

The CDR3 DNA follows: TGTGCCAGCAGCTCGACTAGCGGCACAGATACGCAGTATTTT. Protein sequence: CASSSTSGTDTQYF. This chain connects TRBV7-9 to TRBJ2-3; 8 positions match TRBD2. After removal of 4 bases from V and 1 base from J, the junction contained 1 base not matched to a gene. CDR3 length equals 14 residues. Germline V gene lookup returns CDR1 SEHNR and CDR2 FQNEAQ (reference sequence). The full variable domain, completed using reference TRBV7-9 and TRBJ2-3, is DTGVSQNPRHKITKRGQNVTFRCDPISEHNRLYWYRQTLGQGPEFLTYFQNEAQLEKSRLLSDRFSAERPKGSFSTLEIQRTEQGDSAMYLCASSSTSGTDTQYFGPGTRLTVL.

CDR3 coding DNA: TGTGCCAGCAGCTTTCGCGGACAGACCGGGGAGCTGTTTTTT. Its translation is CASSFRGQTGELFF. The chain couples TRBV11-3 to TRBJ2-2, with a possible D match to TRBD1 (6 bases). Looked up from germline, CDR1 is SGHNT and CDR2 is YENEEA. The CDR3 is 14 residues long. V was clipped by 3 bases and J by 5 bases, with 10 bases between them. Full variable domain (outside the CDR3, taken from reference TRBV11-3 and TRBJ2-2): EAGVVQSPRYKIIEKKQPVAFWCNPISGHNTLYWYLQNLGQGPELLIRYENEEAVDDSQLPKDRFSAERLKGVDSTLKIQPAELGDSAVYLCASSFRGQTGELFFGEGSRLTVL.

The chain carries TRBV9 and TRBJ2-7; D might be TRBD2 (6 bases). Per germline, CDR1 SGDLS and CDR2 YYNGEE. The CDR3 length is 14 residues. The V end was cut by 1 base, the J end by 7 bases, with 15 bases between. The CDR3 DNA sequence: TGTGCCAGCAGCGTATGGGGGGTCGGGGGTGAGCAGTACTTC. Residues: CASSVWGVGGEQYF.

The genes are TRBV18 and TRBJ2-2; D might be TRBD1 (6 bases). V lost 0 bases to trimming and J lost 2 bases, with 10 bases between them. This CDR3 contains 16 residues. The germline gives CDR1 KGHSH, CDR2 LQKENI. The CDR3 loop reads CASSPPDSINTGELFF. The CDR3 DNA reads as TGTGCCAGCTCACCACCGGACAGCATTAACACCGGGGAGCTGTTTTTT.

This chain joins TRBV28 and TRBJ1-4; no clear D gene. The length of the CDR3 is 16 residues. CDR1 and CDR2 (germline): MDHEN, SYDVKM. Deletions cut 4 bases from V and 4 bases from J, with 16 bases between. The CDR3 protein is CASSSPSYSLNEKLFF. The DNA of the CDR3 is TGTGCCAGCAGTTCGCCCTCATACAGCCTTAATGAAAAACTGTTTTTT.

The chain carries TRBV11-2 and TRBJ1-5; 7 bases agree with TRBD1. This CDR3 region has 14 residues. Germline lookup yields CDR1 SGHAT and CDR2 FQNNGV. Germline trimming cut 5 bases from V and 3 bases from J; bases unmatched to any gene: 4. CDR3: CASSPQGVNQPQHF. CDR3 in DNA: TGTGCCAGCAGCCCCCAGGGGGTCAATCAGCCCCAGCATTTT. The whole variable domain, remainder taken from reference TRBV11-2 and TRBJ1-5, is EAGVAQSPRYKIIEKRQSVAFWCNPISGHATLYWYQQILGQGPKLLIQFQNNGVVDDSQLPKDRFSAERLKGVDSTLKIQPAKLEDSAVYLCASSPQGVNQPQHFGDGTRLSIL.

This chain connects TRBV30 to TRBJ2-7; the match to TRBD2 covers 13 bases. Germline loops: CDR1 GTSNPN, CDR2 SVGIG (reference sequence). This CDR3 comprises 16 residues. V dropped 3 bases and J dropped 0; count of bases not matched to a gene: 5. CDR3 in DNA: TGTGCCTGGAGCGAATGGACTAGCGGGAGCTCCTACGAGCAGTACTTC. Translation gives CAWSEWTSGSSYEQYF.

The chain recombines TRBV19 with TRBJ2-1; D call uncertain. The CDR3 runs 15 residues. V was clipped by 3 bases and J by 2 bases, with 11 bases between them. CDR1 and CDR2 (germline): LNHDA, SQIVND (reference sequence). CDR3 DNA sequence: TGTGCCAGTAGTATTTCGAGAATCCCCTACAATGAGCAGTTCTTC. Residues: CASSISRIPYNEQFF.

The CDR3 here is CASSYLAGGGTGELFF. DNA of the CDR3: TGTGCCAGCAGTTACCTAGCGGGAGGGGGCACCGGGGAGCTGTTTTTT. The rearrangement joins TRBV27 to TRBJ2-2, with 12 bases aligning to TRBD2. The V gene's germline CDR1 is MNHEY and CDR2 SMNVEV (reference sequence). The CDR3 has 16 residues. With 4 bases clipped from V and 4 bases from J, the junction kept 4 bases outside the gene matches.

The chain joins TRBV7-9 to TRBJ2-1; 11 nucleotides agree with TRBD2. Trimming cost V 5 bases and J 7 bases; bases outside gene matches: 7. Germline CDR1 SEHNR, CDR2 FQNEAQ (reference sequence). The CDR3 runs 15 residues. The CDR3 DNA sequence: TGTGCCAGCAGCAAACTAGCGGGAGTTGCAAATGAGCAGTTCTTC. Translated, it gives CASSKLAGVANEQFF.

The gene calls are TRBV18 and TRBJ2-7; TRBD2 agrees at 10 bases. The CDR3 spans 14 residues. The V gene end was trimmed by 3 bases and the J gene end by 7 bases; junction bases not matched to a gene: 6. The germline V gene has CDR1 KGHSH and CDR2 LQKENI. CDR3 loop: CASSPIPGLAEQYF. The DNA for the CDR3 is TGTGCCAGCTCACCGATTCCGGGACTAGCGGAGCAGTACTTC.

This sequence joins TRBV30 and TRBJ2-7, with 10 bases that match TRBD1. V trimming: 4 bases; J trimming: 5 bases; junction bases outside the gene matches: 5. This CDR3 has 13 residues. Per the germline V gene, CDR1 is GTSNPN and CDR2 is SVGIG (reference sequence). Here the CDR3 DNA reads TGTGCCTGGATCCGGGACAGGGGCCACGAGCAGTACTTC. Its protein product is CAWIRDRGHEQYF.

The chain recombines TRBV9 with TRBJ2-2; D uncertain. CDR3 size: 15 residues. Germline CDR1 is SGDLS and CDR2 is YYNGEE. V lost 2 bases and J lost 0, with 8 bases in between. This chain's CDR3 is CASSVVESNTGELFF. The CDR3 DNA reads as TGTGCCAGCAGCGTGGTTGAGTCGAACACCGGGGAGCTGTTTTTT.

V gene TRBV18 combines with J gene TRBJ2-7; D not resolved. V lost 3 bases, J lost 6 bases, and 15 bases lay in between. This CDR3 is 14 amino acids long. Germline CDR1 and CDR2: KGHSH and LQKENI. For the CDR3, the DNA is TGTGCCAGCTCACCGAGCCAGAGAGGTGGCGAGCAGTACTTC. This codes for CASSPSQRGGEQYF. Full variable domain (missing parts from reference TRBV18 and TRBJ2-7): NAGVMQNPRHLVRRRGQEARLRCSPMKGHSHVYWYRQLPEEGLKFMVYLQKENIIDESGMPKERFSAEFPKEGPSILRIQQVVRGDSAAYFCASSPSQRGGEQYFGPGTRLTVT.

This chain links TRBV9 with TRBJ2-1, with a weak D call TRBD1 (6 bases). The CDR3 is 16 amino acids. CDR1 and CDR2 from the germline V gene are SGDLS and YYNGEE. Trimming shortened V by 7 bases and J by 2 bases, and 19 bases separated the two germline ends. Written as DNA, the CDR3 is TGTGCCAGCGGCAACCCGGGACACCTTACCTACAATGAGCAGTTCTTC. This translates into CASGNPGHLTYNEQFF.

The chain recombines TRBV27 with TRBJ2-5, with 9 bases aligning to TRBD1. Germline V CDR1 and CDR2: MNHEY, SMNVEV (reference sequence). V dropped 4 bases and J dropped 6; count of bases not matched to a gene: 12. The CDR3 contains 16 residues. CDR3 residues: CASSSLGQGFLKTQYF. Written as DNA, the CDR3 is TGTGCCAGCAGTTCACTGGGACAGGGCTTTTTGAAGACCCAGTACTTC.

The chain joins TRBV5-4 to TRBJ1-3; D perhaps matches TRBD1 (6 bases). This CDR3 region has 16 residues. Trimming cost V 0 bases and J 0 bases, with 10 bases left between them. Germline V gene data show CDR1 as SGHNT and CDR2 as YYREEE (reference sequence). CDR3 in DNA: TGTGCCAGCAGCTTGGGGGGGCACGGCTCTGGAAACACCATATATTTT. Amino acids: CASSLGGHGSGNTIYF.

The chain is built from TRBV27 and TRBJ2-1, with D maybe TRBD2 (5 bases). The CDR3 length is 13 residues. V gave up 6 bases and J gave up 8 bases, with 14 bases separating them. Germline V CDR1 and CDR2: MNHEY, SMNVEV (reference sequence). CDR3 DNA sequence: TGTGCCAGCAGCCCCGAGGGATTGGATGAGCAGTTCTTC. This codes for CASSPEGLDEQFF.

J is TRBJ1-4 and V is TRBV5-5; no reliable D call. From germline, CDR1 is SGHKS and CDR2 YYEKEE (reference sequence). The CDR3 totals 15 residues. Trimming took off 4 bases at V and 2 bases at J, with 12 bases between the two ends. This CDR3 reads CASSPRGNTNEKLFF. The CDR3 nucleotides are TGTGCCAGCAGCCCCCGGGGAAATACTAATGAAAAACTGTTTTTT.

The chain joins TRBV18 to TRBJ2-7; perhaps TRBD2 as D (6 bases). The germline CDR1 and CDR2 sequences are KGHSH and LQKENI. V was pared by 5 bases and J by 2 bases, with 13 bases between. The CDR3 has 14 residues. The CDR3 nucleotides are TGTGCCAGCTCAGGGGGGAAAGCCACCTACGAGCAGTACTTC. Its protein is CASSGGKATYEQYF.

CDR3 sequence reads: CASRTGGGDTQYF. CDR3 nucleotides: TGTGCCAGCAGGACAGGGGGTGGAGATACGCAGTATTTT. V gene TRBV28 combines with J gene TRBJ2-3, with TRBD1 identical over 9 bases. The CDR3 runs to 13 residues. CDR1 is MDHEN, CDR2 SYDVKM, per germline. Germline trimming cut 6 bases from V and 5 bases from J; bases unmatched to any gene: 3.

DNA of the CDR3: TGCAGTGCTACAGACAACTACGAGCAGTACTTC. As protein: CSATDNYEQYF. V gene TRBV20-1 combines with J gene TRBJ2-7, with D uncertain. Germline lookup yields CDR1 DFQATT and CDR2 SNEGSKA (reference sequence). This CDR3 comprises 11 residues. V shed 4 bases and J shed 3 bases, with 7 bases lying between them.

This rearrangement joins TRBV27 to TRBJ2-6; the D gene is possibly TRBD1 (6 bases). Trimming cost V 6 bases and J 0 bases, with 15 bases left between them. This CDR3 spans 17 amino acids. Germline V gene lookup returns CDR1 MNHEY and CDR2 SMNVEV (reference sequence). The CDR3 nucleotides read TGTGCCAGCAGCCCTACCCAGGGGAGCTCTGGGGCCAACGTCCTGACTTTC. Translating it yields CASSPTQGSSGANVLTF.